This record concerns one T cell receptor beta chain sequence. These data belong to a study of blood T cell repertoires in COVID-19. The table came from immunoSEQ multiplex PCR; TCRdb's copy has only in-frame clones and leaves some out. Among around 300,000 clones, approximately 88% were seen once, and the ten largest hold about 5%. Germline V gives CDR1 MDHEN, CDR2 SYDVKM. The V and J ends lost 7 bases and 5 bases, in that order; junction bases with no gene match: 31. The CDR3 consists of 22 residues. Sequencing was carried out using PBMCs or T cells enriched from blood (not recorded which). This receptor was identified in a man aged 25 to 40 who had recovered from COVID-19. The V call is TRBV28, the J call TRBJ2-5; 10 nucleotides line up with TRBD1. The CDR3 DNA reads TGTGCCAGCACCTTAATCCCCCTGGGTTTCGGACAGGGGGATTTGGGAATGGAGACCCAGTACTTC. Translation gives CASTLIPLGFGQGDLGMETQYF.